This entry describes one T cell receptor (beta chain). The data belong to a study of cytomegalovirus exposure and HLA in healthy donors. 60 Vbeta and 13 Jbeta primers were used in PCR. The protocol was immunoSEQ multiplex PCR, while the TCRdb copy is restricted to in-frame clones and leaves out a portion. The sample includes 150,000 to 200,000 clones, around 83% of them seen just once. This CDR3 contains 16 residues. The germline V gene encodes CDR1 SGHTA and CDR2 FQGNSA. Trimming took 1 base from V and 3 from J, leaving 13 bases between them. This chain uses TRBV7-2 with TRBJ1-5; the D gene is possibly TRBD1 (6 bases). The source material was PBMCs. This TCR came from a woman between 40 and 50 years old in good health and CMV-seronegative. The CDR3 sequence: CASSLVAGVSNQPQHF. The CDR3, as DNA: TGTGCCAGCAGCTTAGTGGCAGGGGTCTCCAATCAGCCCCAGCATTTT. The entire variable domain, with the rest obtained from reference TRBV7-2 and TRBJ1-5, is as follows: GAGVSQSPSNKVTEKGKDVELRCDPISGHTALYWYRQSLGQGLEFLIYFQGNSAPDKSGLPSDRFSAERTGGSVSTLTIQRTQQEDSAVYLCASSLVAGVSNQPQHFGDGTRLSIL.